Listed below are T cell receptor beta chains from one sample, sequenced in a study of cytomegalovirus exposure and HLA in healthy donors. Clones were read by immunoSEQ multiplex PCR, and TCRdb kept only the in-frame ones, dropping some. This table has 90,000 to 95,000 clones, roughly 73% appearing once. The sequenced sample was PBMCs. The receptors shown here come from a male donor in good health and CMV-seropositive. CDR3s include the opening cysteine and the closing phenylalanine or tryptophan. A D gene is named only where the DNA matches it firmly. For some rows the clone size is stated as once, few or many, or as a class when expanded; others skip it.

d_call clone_size j_call cdr3_length v_call cdr3_nt cdr3_aa
TRBD1 . TRBJ2-2 12 TRBV2 TGTGCCAGTTACAGGGGCACCGGGGAGCTGTTTTTT CASYRGTGELFF
. . TRBJ2-6 18 TRBV5-4 TGTGCCAGCAGCTTGGGTGGGGCAGGACGCTCTGGGGCCAACGTCCTGACTTTC CASSLGGAGRSGANVLTF
TRBD1 few TRBJ2-7 15 TRBV28 TGTGCCAGCAGCAGACAGGGGGCGAGCCCCTACGAGCAGTACTTC CASSRQGASPYEQYF
. . TRBJ1-1 12 TRBV4-1 TGCGCCAGCAGCCAAGGACAGCTTGAAGCTTTCTTT CASSQGQLEAFF
TRBD1 . TRBJ1-1 15 TRBV10-3 TGTGCCATCAGTGAGTCAGGACAGGGCAATACTGAAGCTTTCTTT CAISESGQGNTEAFF
TRBD2 . TRBJ2-1 15 TRBV9 TGTGCCAGCAGCGGCTTAGCGGGGGGCTACAATGAGCAGTTCTTC CASSGLAGGYNEQFF
TRBD1 . TRBJ1-2 13 TRBV28 TGTGCCAGCAGTCCAGGGGGCTACTATGGCTACACCTTC CASSPGGYYGYTF
. . TRBJ1-2 11 TRBV30 TGTGCCTGGAGTAGGGGTTATGGCTACACCTTC CAWSRGYGYTF
. . TRBJ2-7 14 TRBV9 TGTGCCAGCAGCGTAGAAGACAGAACCTACGAGCAGTACTTC CASSVEDRTYEQYF
TRBD1 . TRBJ1-1 15 TRBV6-1 TGTGCCAGCAGTGAACACAGGGGGTGGGATACTGAAGCTTTCTTT CASSEHRGWDTEAFF
TRBD2 . TRBJ2-7 14 TRBV27 TGTGCCAGCAGGATGCTAGCGGGAGAGTACGAGCAGTACTTC CASRMLAGEYEQYF
. . TRBJ2-1 14 TRBV7-2 TGTGCCAGCAGCTTGGTCAGGACGGAGAGCGGGCAGTTCTTC CASSLVRTESGQFF
TRBD1 few TRBJ2-2 15 TRBV6-5 TGTGCCAGCAGACCTACAGGGGGCTGGGTCGGGGAGCTGTTTTTT CASRPTGGWVGELFF
TRBD1 . TRBJ1-2 14 TRBV7-2 TGTGCCAGCAGCCGGGACAGGGGTGACTATGGCTACACCTTC CASSRDRGDYGYTF
. . TRBJ2-7 14 TRBV28 TGTGCCAGCAGTTTCCCCAGGGGCAGCCACGAGCAGTACTTC CASSFPRGSHEQYF
TRBD1 . TRBJ1-3 15 TRBV7-2 TGTGCCAGCAGCACGACAGGGGATCCTGGAAACACCATATATTTT CASSTTGDPGNTIYF
. . TRBJ1-5 14 TRBV19 TGTGCCAGTAGCGCACTCTTGGGCAATCAGCCCCAGCATTTT CASSALLGNQPQHF
. once TRBJ2-3 17 TRBV5-1 TGCGCCAGCAGCTTATACGGGGGACCCCGGGAAATAGATACGCAGTATTTT CASSLYGGPREIDTQYF
. . TRBJ2-7 14 TRBV7-9 TGTGCCAGCAGCTCAGGGGTAGTAAGGGACGAGCAGTACTTC CASSSGVVRDEQYF
. . TRBJ2-7 15 TRBV15 TGTGCCACCAGCCTTGACAGATCCTTGGCTCGCGAGCAGTACTTC CATSLDRSLAREQYF
. . TRBJ1-4 17 TRBV27 TGTGCCAGCAGTTCCATACTCTCCGGGGGGCTTTTGGAAAAACTGTTTTTT CASSSILSGGLLEKLFF
. . TRBJ2-5 14 TRBV7-9 TGTGCCAGCAGCTTTAGTGAGCCCCAAGAGACCCAGTACTTC CASSFSEPQETQYF
. . TRBJ1-2 14 TRBV4-2 TGTGCCAGCAGCCCTCAGGGATTGTACGAGGGCTACACCTTC CASSPQGLYEGYTF
. . TRBJ1-1 15 TRBV7-2 TGTGCCAGCAGCCCTAGATCAGGGAGGGGGACTGAAGCTTTCTTT CASSPRSGRGTEAFF
. . TRBJ1-4 15 TRBV27 TGTGCCAGCAGTCTAACGGGACACCCAAATGAAAAACTGTTTTTT CASSLTGHPNEKLFF
TRBD2 . TRBJ2-2 16 TRBV30 TGTGCCTGGAGTGTAGGTCGGGGGGGGAGGACCGGGGAGCTGTTTTTT CAWSVGRGGRTGELFF
. . TRBJ2-3 16 TRBV23-1 TGCGCCAGCAGTCAATCCAAGACCTTTTCCACGGGTACGCAGTATTTT CASSQSKTFSTGTQYF
. few TRBJ1-1 13 TRBV19 TGTGCCAGTAGTATGGGGGCGGCAAGTGAAGCTTTCTTT CASSMGAASEAFF
. . TRBJ2-6 15 TRBV5-4 TGTGCCAGCAGCTCGGACATCTCTGGGGCCAACGTCCTGACTTTC CASSSDISGANVLTF
TRBD2 . TRBJ2-7 15 TRBV5-4 TGTGCCAGCAGCTTTGGCGAAAGCGGGAGATACGAGCAGTACTTC CASSFGESGRYEQYF
. . TRBJ2-3 17 TRBV18 TGTGCCAGCTCACCCGCGAGTGAGCCTGCTAGCACAGATACGCAGTATTTT CASSPASEPASTDTQYF
TRBD2 . TRBJ2-1 14 TRBV27 TGTGCCAGCAGTTTAAGCGGGGGGTACAATGAGCAGTTCTTC CASSLSGGYNEQFF
TRBD2 . TRBJ2-3 19 TRBV5-1 TGCGCCAGCAGCTTGTATCCTTGGGGTAGCGGGAGGCGCACAGATACGCAGTATTTT CASSLYPWGSGRRTDTQYF
TRBD2 . TRBJ2-3 17 TRBV15 TGTGCCACCAGCAGAGATCTGGCTAGCGGGATTGCAGATACGCAGTATTTT CATSRDLASGIADTQYF
TRBD1 . TRBJ2-3 15 TRBV5-5 TGTGCCAGCACCGGGGACAGGGACCCAACAGATACGCAGTATTTT CASTGDRDPTDTQYF
TRBD1 . TRBJ1-2 15 TRBV28 TGTGCCAGCAGTTTACCCGCGGGACAGAGCTATGGCTACACCTTC CASSLPAGQSYGYTF